The rows below give T cell receptor beta chains drawn from one sample of a study of identical twins. TCRdb reanalysed the 5' RACE reads using MiXCR and keeps one entry per CDR3 protein. Among 520,000 or so distinct CDR3 sequences, about 20% were seen once, and the ten largest hold roughly 0.9%. Separately, the same data were catalogued under a study of T cells expressing NK-cell markers.

The sequenced sample consisted of CD4+ T cells sorted from blood. The source of these receptors is a woman aged 18-30 years in good health. The CDR3 runs from the conserved cysteine through the conserved F or W. D genes are given only for firm matches. Size is stated for part of the rows, as once, few or many counts, or as a class when the clone is expanded.

clone size,J gene,D gene,V gene,CDR3 protein,CDR3 DNA
-,TRBJ1-3,TRBD1,TRBV12-3/TRBV12-4,CASSLDRVSSGNTIYF,TGTGCCAGCAGTCTGGACAGGGTGTCCTCTGGAAACACCATATATTTT
few,TRBJ2-1,TRBD1,TRBV15,CATSRAKGQGLLWEQFF,TGTGCCACCAGCAGGGCGAAGGGACAGGGGCTTTTGTGGGAGCAGTTCTTC
few,TRBJ1-1,-,TRBV7-9,CASSRDEGEAFF,TGTGCCAGCAGCCGGGACGAGGGTGAAGCTTTCTTT
many,TRBJ2-1,TRBD2,TRBV5-4,CASRSGTSGYNEQFF,TGTGCCAGCCGATCAGGGACTAGCGGCTACAATGAGCAGTTCTTC
-,TRBJ2-7,-,TRBV7-9,CASSPQPPGHISYEQYF,TGTGCCAGCAGCCCTCAGCCCCCCGGGCACATCTCCTACGAGCAGTACTTC
few,TRBJ1-6,-,TRBV12-3/TRBV12-4,CASSPGESPLHF,TGTGCCAGCAGTCCGGGGGAGTCACCCCTCCACTTT
-,TRBJ1-6,TRBD1,TRBV19,CASRPGQNNSPLHF,TGTGCCAGTAGACCGGGACAGAATAATTCACCCCTCCACTTT
few,TRBJ2-7,-,TRBV3-1,CASSHRRGAPGSYEQYF,TGTGCCAGCAGCCATCGGAGAGGGGCGCCAGGCTCCTACGAGCAGTACTTC
few,TRBJ2-3,TRBD2,TRBV7-2,CASASGAGTDTQYF,TGTGCCAGCGCTAGCGGGGCCGGCACAGATACGCAGTATTTT
few,TRBJ2-7,TRBD1,TRBV20-1,CSVIMGTGSYEQYF,TGCAGTGTAATTATGGGGACAGGTTCCTACGAGCAGTACTTC
many,TRBJ2-1,-,TRBV29-1,CSVGIGPARKNEQFF,TGCAGCGTTGGGATTGGCCCCGCTAGGAAGAATGAGCAGTTCTTC
few,TRBJ2-1,TRBD2,TRBV6-2/TRBV6-3,CASSYGGTSLVGNEQFF,TGTGCCAGCAGTTACGGCGGGACTAGCCTGGTAGGGAATGAGCAGTTCTTC
few,TRBJ1-2,-,TRBV29-1,CSVKRGANYGYTF,TGCAGCGTTAAAAGAGGGGCTAACTATGGCTACACCTTC
few,TRBJ2-1,TRBD2,TRBV20-1,CSARTSGSFEQFF,TGCAGTGCTCGCACTAGCGGGAGCTTTGAGCAGTTCTTC
few,TRBJ2-1,TRBD2,TRBV20-1,CSAGAERGTSGGHEQFF,TGCAGTGCGGGGGCCGAAAGGGGGACTAGCGGGGGTCATGAGCAGTTCTTC
-,TRBJ1-5,-,TRBV7-2,CASSLARTANQPQHF,TGTGCCAGCAGCTTAGCGAGAACAGCTAATCAGCCCCAGCATTTT
few,TRBJ1-2,-,TRBV28,CASSFTSGGGYTF,TGTGCCAGCAGTTTCACCTCTGGAGGGGGCTACACCTTC
-,TRBJ2-1,-,TRBV20-1,CSARGGLGSYNEQFF,TGCAGTGCTAGAGGGGGTTTAGGTTCCTACAATGAGCAGTTCTTC
-,TRBJ2-7,-,TRBV6-2/TRBV6-3,CASSYPYEQYF,TGTGCCAGCAGTTACCCCTACGAGCAGTACTTC
-,TRBJ2-2,-,TRBV20-1,CSARQQANTGELFF,TGCAGTGCTAGACAACAGGCGAACACCGGGGAGCTGTTTTTT
many,TRBJ1-2,TRBD1,TRBV20-1,CSATEGGGYGYTF,TGCAGTGCCACAGAAGGGGGCGGCTATGGCTACACCTTC
few,TRBJ2-6,-,TRBV20-1,CSAWTDSGANVLTF,TGCAGTGCGTGGACGGACTCTGGGGCCAACGTCCTGACTTTC
few,TRBJ2-5,TRBD2,TRBV20-1,CSARQGTSGRETQYF,TGCAGTGCTAGACAAGGGACTAGCGGTCGAGAGACCCAGTACTTC
once,TRBJ2-7,TRBD2,TRBV5-5,CASSQGLAGGPYEQYF,TGTGCCAGCAGCCAGGGACTAGCGGGAGGGCCTTACGAGCAGTACTTC